The clone carrying this T cell receptor (beta chain) was seen more than once but under ten times. This sample is part of a study of T cells in Graves' hyperthyroidism and ophthalmopathy. CDR1 is MNHEY, CDR2 SMNVEV, per germline (reference sequence). Trimming pared 5 bases from V and 4 bases from J, leaving 15 bases between. The CDR3 has 14 residues. Researchers took RNA transcripts and amplified the TCR beta CDR3 regions from them. The HTBI set primed first-round TCR CDR3 RT-PCR. One entry per CDR3 protein, called by TCRdb with MiXCR from the multiplex PCR reads. The sample includes some 500,000 distinct CDR3 sequences, about an eighth of them seen just once.

The rearrangement links TRBV27 to TRBJ2-7, with D tentatively TRBD2 (7 bases). The origin of this receptor is a young woman with Graves' hyperthyroidism. The sequenced sample was blood. CDR3 loop: CASSGKGGGYEQYF. Here the CDR3 DNA reads TGTGCCAGCAGTGGAAAGGGGGGGGGGTACGAGCAGTACTTC.